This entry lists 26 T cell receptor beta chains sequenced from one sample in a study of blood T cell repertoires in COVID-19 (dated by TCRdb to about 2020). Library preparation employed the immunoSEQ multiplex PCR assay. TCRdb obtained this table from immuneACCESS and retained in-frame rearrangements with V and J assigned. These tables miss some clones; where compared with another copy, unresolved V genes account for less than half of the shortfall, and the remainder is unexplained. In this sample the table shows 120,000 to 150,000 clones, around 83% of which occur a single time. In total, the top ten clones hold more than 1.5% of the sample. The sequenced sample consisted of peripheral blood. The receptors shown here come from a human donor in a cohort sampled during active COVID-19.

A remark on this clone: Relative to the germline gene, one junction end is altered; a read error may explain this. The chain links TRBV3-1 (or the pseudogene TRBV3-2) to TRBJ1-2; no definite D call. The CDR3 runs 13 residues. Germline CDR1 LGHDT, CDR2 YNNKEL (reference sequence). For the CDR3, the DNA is TGTGCCAGCAGCCAAGCGAACAGCGGTGGCTACATCTTC. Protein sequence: CASSQANSGGYIF.

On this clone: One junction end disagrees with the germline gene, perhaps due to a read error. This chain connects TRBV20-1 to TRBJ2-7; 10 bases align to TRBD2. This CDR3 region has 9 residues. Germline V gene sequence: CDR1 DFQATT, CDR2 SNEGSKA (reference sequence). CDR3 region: CSLLAGKDF. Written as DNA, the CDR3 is TGCAGCTTACTAGCGGGGAAAGACTTC.

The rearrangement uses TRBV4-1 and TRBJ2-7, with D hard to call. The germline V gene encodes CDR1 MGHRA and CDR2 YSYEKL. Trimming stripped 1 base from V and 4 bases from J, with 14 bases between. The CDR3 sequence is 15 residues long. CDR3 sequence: CASSQVESSKYEQYF. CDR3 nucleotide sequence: TGCGCCAGCAGCCAAGTCGAGTCGTCGAAGTACGAGCAGTACTTC.

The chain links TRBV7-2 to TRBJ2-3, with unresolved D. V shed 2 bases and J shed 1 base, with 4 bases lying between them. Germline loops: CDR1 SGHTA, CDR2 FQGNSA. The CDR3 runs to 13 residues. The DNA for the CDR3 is TGTGCCAGCAGCTTACCGGGCACAGATACGCAGTATTTT. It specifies CASSLPGTDTQYF.

CDR3 region: CASSSFSHYEQYF. The DNA of the CDR3 is TGTGCCAGCAGTTCCTTCTCACACTACGAGCAGTACTTC. This chain joins TRBV6-2 or TRBV6-3 and TRBJ2-7; D not resolved. Germline values: CDR1 MNHEY, CDR2 SVGEGT. Trimming shortened V by 4 bases and J by 3 bases, and 10 bases separated the two germline ends. CDR3 length equals 13 residues.

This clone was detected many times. The CDR3 is CASSDPGTAPYEQYF. In DNA form, the CDR3 reads TGTGCCAGCAGTGATCCCGGGACAGCGCCCTACGAGCAGTACTTC. The chain joins TRBV6-2 or TRBV6-3 to TRBJ2-7; 7 nucleotides line up with TRBD1. Losses at the gene ends were 5 bases for V and 2 bases for J; bases not matched to a gene: 9. The V gene's germline CDR1 is MNHEY and CDR2 SVGEGT. The length of the CDR3 is 15 residues.

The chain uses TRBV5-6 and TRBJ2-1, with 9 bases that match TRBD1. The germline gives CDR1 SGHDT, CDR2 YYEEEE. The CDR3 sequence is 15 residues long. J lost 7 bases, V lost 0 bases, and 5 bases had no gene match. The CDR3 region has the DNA TGTGCCAGCAGCTTGGACAGGGGGCGCTTAAATGAGCAGTTCTTC. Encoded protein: CASSLDRGRLNEQFF.

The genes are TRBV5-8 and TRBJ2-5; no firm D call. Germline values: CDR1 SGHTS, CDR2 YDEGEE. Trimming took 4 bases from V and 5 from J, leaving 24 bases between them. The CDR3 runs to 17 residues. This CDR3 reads CASSLTPLGLTSETQYF. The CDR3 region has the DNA TGTGCCAGCAGCCTCACGCCCCTTGGTTTGACAAGCGAGACCCAGTACTTC.

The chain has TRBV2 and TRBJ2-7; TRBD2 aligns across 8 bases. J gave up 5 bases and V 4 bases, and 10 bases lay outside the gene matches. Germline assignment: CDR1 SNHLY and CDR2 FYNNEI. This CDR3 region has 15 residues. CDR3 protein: CASSVGAGARNEQYF. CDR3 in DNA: TGTGCCAGCAGTGTAGGAGCGGGAGCCAGGAACGAGCAGTACTTC.

CDR3 loop: CASSEGLRDLEKLFF. CDR3 DNA sequence: TGTGCCAGCAGTGAAGGACTCAGGGATTTAGAAAAACTGTTTTTT. The chain employs TRBV2 and TRBJ1-4; TRBD1 is a possible D gene (5 bases). Germline CDR1 is SNHLY and CDR2 is FYNNEI. The V gene lost 1 base and the J gene lost 8 bases, with 14 bases spanning the gap. The CDR3 runs to 15 residues.

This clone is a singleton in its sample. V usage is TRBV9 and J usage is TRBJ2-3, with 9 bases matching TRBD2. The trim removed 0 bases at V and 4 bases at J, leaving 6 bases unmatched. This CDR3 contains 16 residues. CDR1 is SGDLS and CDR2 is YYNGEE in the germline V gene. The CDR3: CASSVGPSGTADTQYF. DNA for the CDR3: TGTGCCAGCAGCGTAGGTCCTAGCGGGACCGCAGATACGCAGTATTTT.

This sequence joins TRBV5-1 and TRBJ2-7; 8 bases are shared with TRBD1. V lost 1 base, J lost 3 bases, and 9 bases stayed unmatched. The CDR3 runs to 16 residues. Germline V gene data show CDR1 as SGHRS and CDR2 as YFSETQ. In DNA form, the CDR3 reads TGCGCCAGCAGCTTGTTTGGAGGGACAGGACTCTACGAGCAGTACTTC. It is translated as CASSLFGGTGLYEQYF.

The CDR3 region is CASTSTRDRGHEQFF. CDR3 sequence (DNA): TGTGCCAGCACCTCTACCAGGGACAGGGGCCATGAGCAGTTCTTC. The chain is built from TRBV18 and TRBJ2-1; 10 bases are shared with TRBD1. V trimming: 8 bases; J trimming: 8 bases; junction bases outside the gene matches: 12. The germline V gene has CDR1 KGHSH and CDR2 LQKENI. The CDR3 runs to 15 residues. Drawing the rest from reference TRBV18 and TRBJ2-1, the complete variable domain is NAGVMQNPRHLVRRRGQEARLRCSPMKGHSHVYWYRQLPEEGLKFMVYLQKENIIDESGMPKERFSAEFPKEGPSILRIQQVVRGDSAAYFCASTSTRDRGHEQFFGPGTRLTVL.

Here the CDR3 reads CASSVGPGGTYEQYF. The CDR3 region has the DNA TGTGCCAGCAGCGTAGGACCGGGAGGTACTTACGAGCAGTACTTC. The rearrangement joins TRBV9 to TRBJ2-7, with 7 bases matching TRBD2. Germline-derived CDR1 and CDR2 are SGDLS and YYNGEE. V lost 0 bases and J lost 4; bases outside the gene matches: 7. The CDR3 spans 15 residues.

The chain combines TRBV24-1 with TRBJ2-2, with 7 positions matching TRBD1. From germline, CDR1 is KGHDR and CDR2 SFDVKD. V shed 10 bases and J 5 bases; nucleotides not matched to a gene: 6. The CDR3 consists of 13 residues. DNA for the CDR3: TGTGCCACGCGACAGGGCCGGACCGGGGAGCTGTTTTTT. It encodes CATRQGRTGELFF.

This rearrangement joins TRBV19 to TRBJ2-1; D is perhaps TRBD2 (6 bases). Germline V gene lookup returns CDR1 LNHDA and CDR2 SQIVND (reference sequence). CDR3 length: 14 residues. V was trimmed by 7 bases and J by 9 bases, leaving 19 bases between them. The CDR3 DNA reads TGTGCCAGTACCCCGGGGGACTTTGTTGGTGAGCAGTTCTTC. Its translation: CASTPGDFVGEQFF.

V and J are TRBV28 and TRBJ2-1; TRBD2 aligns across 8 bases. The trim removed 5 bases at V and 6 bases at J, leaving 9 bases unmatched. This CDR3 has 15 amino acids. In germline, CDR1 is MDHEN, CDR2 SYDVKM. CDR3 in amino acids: CASSAWGLDSNEQFF. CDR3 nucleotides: TGTGCCAGCAGTGCCTGGGGACTAGATTCCAATGAGCAGTTCTTC.

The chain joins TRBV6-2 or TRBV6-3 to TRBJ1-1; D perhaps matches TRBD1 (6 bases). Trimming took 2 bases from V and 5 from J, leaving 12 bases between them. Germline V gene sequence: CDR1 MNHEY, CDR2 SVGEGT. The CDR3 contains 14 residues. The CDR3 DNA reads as TGTGCCAGCAGTTACCCCCAGGGGCGAACTGAAGCTTTCTTT. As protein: CASSYPQGRTEAFF.

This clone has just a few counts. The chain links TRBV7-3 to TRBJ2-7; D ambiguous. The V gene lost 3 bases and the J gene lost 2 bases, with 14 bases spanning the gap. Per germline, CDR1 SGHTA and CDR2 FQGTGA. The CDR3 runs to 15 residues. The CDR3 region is CASSFKAGRAYEQYF. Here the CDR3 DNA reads TGTGCCAGCAGCTTTAAGGCCGGTCGGGCCTACGAGCAGTACTTC.

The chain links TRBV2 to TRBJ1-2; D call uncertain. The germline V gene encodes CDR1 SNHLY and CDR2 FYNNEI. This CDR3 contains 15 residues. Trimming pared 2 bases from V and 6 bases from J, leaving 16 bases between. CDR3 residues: CASSELGLFKNGYTF. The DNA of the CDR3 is TGTGCCAGCAGTGAATTAGGACTCTTTAAGAATGGCTACACCTTC.

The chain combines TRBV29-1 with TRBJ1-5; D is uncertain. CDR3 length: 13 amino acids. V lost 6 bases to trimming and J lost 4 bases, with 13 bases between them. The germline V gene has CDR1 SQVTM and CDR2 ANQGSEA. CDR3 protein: CSVSGEPNQPQHF. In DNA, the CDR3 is TGCAGCGTATCGGGAGAACCTAATCAGCCCCAGCATTTT.

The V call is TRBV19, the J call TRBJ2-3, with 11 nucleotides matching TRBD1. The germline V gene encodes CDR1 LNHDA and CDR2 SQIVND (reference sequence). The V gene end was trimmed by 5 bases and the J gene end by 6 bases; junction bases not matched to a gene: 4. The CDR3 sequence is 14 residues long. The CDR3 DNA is TGTGCCAGTAGTGTGGACAGGGGGCGCGATACGCAGTATTTT. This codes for CASSVDRGRDTQYF.

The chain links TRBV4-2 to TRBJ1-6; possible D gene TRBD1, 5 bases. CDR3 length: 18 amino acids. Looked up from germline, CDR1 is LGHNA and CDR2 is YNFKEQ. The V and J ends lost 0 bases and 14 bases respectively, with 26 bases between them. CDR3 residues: CASSQEVLGRPTSGALHF. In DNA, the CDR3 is TGTGCCAGCAGCCAAGAAGTCCTGGGCAGGCCCACCTCGGGGGCCCTCCACTTT.

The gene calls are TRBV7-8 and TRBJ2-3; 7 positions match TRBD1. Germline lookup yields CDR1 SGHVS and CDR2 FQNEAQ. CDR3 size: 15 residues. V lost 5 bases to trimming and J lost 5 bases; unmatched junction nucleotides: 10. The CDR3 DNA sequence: TGTGCCAGCAGCGAACCGGGACAGTCCGGAGATACGCAGTATTTT. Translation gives CASSEPGQSGDTQYF.

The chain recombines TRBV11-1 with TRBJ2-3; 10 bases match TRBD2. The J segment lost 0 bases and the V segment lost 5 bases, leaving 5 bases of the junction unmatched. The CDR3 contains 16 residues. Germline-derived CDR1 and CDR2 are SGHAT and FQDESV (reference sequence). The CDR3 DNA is TGTGCCAGCAGCCGCCAGGGACTAGCGAGCACAGATACGCAGTATTTT. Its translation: CASSRQGLASTDTQYF.

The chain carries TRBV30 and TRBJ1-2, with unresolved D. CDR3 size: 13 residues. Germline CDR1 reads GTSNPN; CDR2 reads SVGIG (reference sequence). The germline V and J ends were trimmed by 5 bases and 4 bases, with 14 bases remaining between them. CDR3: CAWAGGLGYGYTF. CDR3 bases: TGTGCCTGGGCCGGAGGGCTCGGCTATGGCTACACCTTC.